Here is one TCR beta chain with its context. The antigen is not known. The sample originates from a study of Ad26.COV2.S vaccination and SARS-CoV-2 variants. Study information: Once, or twice with 56 days between doses, Ad26.COV2.S was given intramuscularly. Overall study findings and caveats: Reports say spike-specific CD8+ and CD4+ T cell responses covered substantial breadth after vaccination. The placebo group had lower spike-specific TCR breadth than the vaccine recipients did.

Sequencing was performed with immunoSEQ multiplex PCR; in TCRdb, only in-frame clones are kept and a portion is missing. The table has roughly 450,000 clones, about nine tenths seen once; the top ten hold 10% to 15%. The treatment was: 15 to 20 received Ad26.COV2.S at low or high dose, single or two shots; about 5 received placebo; per-sample allocation not given. Day 63 after the first injection of vaccine or placebo was the sampling time. Germline V gene sequence: CDR1 GTSNPN, CDR2 SVGIG (reference sequence). V lost 4 bases to trimming and J lost 3 bases, with 7 bases between them. The CDR3 sequence is 12 residues long.

This chain links TRBV30 with TRBJ2-1; D possibly corresponds to TRBD2 (6 bases). The clonotype was recovered from a person between 18 and 65 years old who received the Ad26.COV2.S COVID-19 vaccine or a placebo. The sample in question was peripheral blood, obtained in a trial of Ad26.COV2.S vaccine versus placebo. CDR3 amino acids: CAWTTSYNEQFF. CDR3 in DNA: TGTGCCTGGACGACTAGCTACAATGAGCAGTTCTTC.